Each of the 26 T cell receptor beta chains below was sequenced from the same sample in a study of control samples from healthy donors and cancer patients. The repertoire was sequenced with immunoSEQ multiplex PCR; TCRdb's copy has only in-frame clones and lacks some. This table has about 84,000 clones, 84% appearing once. The source material was PBMCs. Receptor source: a man in his sixties with head and neck cancer.

The chain employs TRBV7-6 and TRBJ2-7; 12 bases agree with TRBD2. The CDR3 runs 15 residues. V lost 5 bases to trimming and J lost 4 bases; unmatched junction nucleotides: 6. Per the germline V gene, CDR1 is SGHVS and CDR2 is FNYEAQ. The CDR3 is CASSQRLAGAYEQYF. The CDR3 DNA is TGTGCCAGCAGCCAAAGACTAGCGGGAGCTTACGAGCAGTACTTC.

The genes are TRBV7-8 and TRBJ2-1, with 11 nucleotides matching TRBD2. Germline V lookup: CDR1 SGHVS, CDR2 FQNEAQ. V shed 2 bases and J 4 bases; nucleotides not matched to a gene: 4. This CDR3 region has 16 residues. CDR3 in amino acids: CASSLLGTSGYNEQFF. CDR3 nucleotide sequence: TGTGCCAGCAGCTTACTCGGGACTAGCGGTTACAATGAGCAGTTCTTC.

The chain is built from TRBV27 and TRBJ2-1; TRBD2 matches 7 bases. The germline V gene has CDR1 MNHEY and CDR2 SMNVEV (reference sequence). J was trimmed by 4 bases and V by 0 bases; bases with no gene match: 3. The CDR3 totals 15 residues. This CDR3 is CASSLSASGYNEQFF. For the CDR3, the DNA is TGTGCCAGCAGTTTATCTGCTAGCGGTTACAATGAGCAGTTCTTC.

This chain links TRBV6-5 with TRBJ2-3; D unclear. The V end was cut by 2 bases, the J end by 9 bases, with 21 bases between. The CDR3 sequence is 16 residues long. Germline V gives CDR1 MNHEY, CDR2 SVGAGI. CDR3 in DNA: TGTGCCAGCAGTTACCAATCCTCCCCCTCCTATGACACGCAGTATTTT. Protein product: CASSYQSSPSYDTQYF.

The chain employs TRBV30 and TRBJ1-3; 8 bases agree with TRBD1. CDR3 length equals 13 residues. Germline-derived CDR1 and CDR2 are GTSNPN and SVGIG (reference sequence). The J segment lost 2 bases and the V segment lost 4 bases, leaving 1 base of the junction unmatched. CDR3 sequence reads: CAWTTGAGNTIYF. DNA for the CDR3: TGTGCCTGGACGACAGGGGCTGGAAACACCATATATTTT.

V is TRBV28 and J is TRBJ1-4, with no clear D. V lost 5 bases to trimming and J lost 8 bases, with 15 bases between them. The CDR3 length is 14 residues. The germline CDR1 and CDR2 sequences are MDHEN and SYDVKM. The CDR3, as DNA: TGTGCCAGCAGTCAATCGGGGTCGTGGGAAAAACTGTTTTTT. This translates into CASSQSGSWEKLFF.

This sequence joins TRBV11-2 and TRBJ2-4; TRBD1 agrees at 9 bases. Germline V gene lookup returns CDR1 SGHAT and CDR2 FQNNGV. The CDR3 is 15 residues long. Trimming cost V 5 bases and J 5 bases; bases outside gene matches: 7. The CDR3 coding sequence is TGTGCCAGCAGCCGGACAGGGGTAACCGAAAACATTCAGTACTTC. Its translation is CASSRTGVTENIQYF.

The chain links TRBV7-8 to TRBJ2-2; 11 bases are a match to TRBD2. This CDR3 region has 16 residues. The germline V gene encodes CDR1 SGHVS and CDR2 FQNEAQ. J lost 4 bases, V lost 4 bases, and 5 bases had no gene match. CDR3 coding DNA: TGTGCCAGCAGCTCACCACTAGCGGGAGTCACCGGGGAGCTGTTTTTT. This sequence encodes CASSSPLAGVTGELFF.

The rearrangement links TRBV18 to TRBJ1-6; no reliable D call. Germline CDR1 is KGHSH and CDR2 is LQKENI. The CDR3 runs to 18 residues. The V end was cut by 1 base, the J end by 0 bases, with 13 bases between. The CDR3 sequence is CASSPLGFSSSYNSPLHF. CDR3 DNA sequence: TGTGCCAGCTCACCACTGGGTTTCTCAAGCTCCTATAATTCACCCCTCCACTTT. The whole variable domain, remainder taken from reference TRBV18 and TRBJ1-6, is NAGVMQNPRHLVRRRGQEARLRCSPMKGHSHVYWYRQLPEEGLKFMVYLQKENIIDESGMPKERFSAEFPKEGPSILRIQQVVRGDSAAYFCASSPLGFSSSYNSPLHFGNGTRLTVT.

This clone occurred once. This chain joins TRBV18 and TRBJ1-2; D remains unclear. The CDR3 sequence is 15 residues long. Trimming cost V 6 bases and J 0 bases, with 14 bases left between them. The germline V gene has CDR1 KGHSH and CDR2 LQKENI. The CDR3 DNA follows: TGTGCCAGCTCCCCCGCCGCCGGCTCTAACTATGGCTACACCTTC. It specifies CASSPAAGSNYGYTF. Complete variable domain (other parts from reference TRBV18 and TRBJ1-2): NAGVMQNPRHLVRRRGQEARLRCSPMKGHSHVYWYRQLPEEGLKFMVYLQKENIIDESGMPKERFSAEFPKEGPSILRIQQVVRGDSAAYFCASSPAAGSNYGYTFGSGTRLTVV.

The chain has TRBV7-6 and TRBJ2-1; D tentatively fits TRBD1 or TRBD2 (7 bases each). V gave up 2 bases and J gave up 5 bases, with 16 bases separating them. The CDR3 covers 16 residues. Germline V gene sequence: CDR1 SGHVS, CDR2 FNYEAQ. The CDR3 sequence: CASSLIRSGTDNEQFF. In DNA, the CDR3 is TGTGCCAGCAGCTTAATTAGGAGCGGGACAGACAATGAGCAGTTCTTC.

The chain uses TRBV10-3 and TRBJ1-3; 8 nucleotides align to TRBD1. This CDR3 contains 18 residues. Germline CDR1 ENHRY, CDR2 SYGVKD. V dropped 4 bases and J dropped 2; count of bases not matched to a gene: 13. CDR3 region: CAISVKAGGAWTGNTIYF. CDR3 sequence (DNA): TGTGCCATCAGTGTAAAGGCAGGGGGCGCGTGGACTGGAAACACCATATATTTT.

This rearrangement joins TRBV18 to TRBJ2-1; unclear D gene. The CDR3 is 15 residues long. Germline CDR1 reads KGHSH; CDR2 reads LQKENI. Trimming shortened V by 3 bases and J by 6 bases, and 15 bases separated the two germline ends. DNA of the CDR3: TGTGCCAGCTCACCGAGGCAGGCCGGAAGCAATGAGCAGTTCTTC. Translated: CASSPRQAGSNEQFF.

The rearrangement joins TRBV21-1 to TRBJ2-3; the table's D call, TRBD1, was not checked against the DNA. TRBV21-1 is a documented pseudogene. The CDR3 length is 15 residues. The CDR3 nucleotides read TGTGCCAGCAGCAATAGGGCGCAGGGCCCAGATACGCAGTATTTT. Residues: CASSNRAQGPDTQYF.

This chain connects TRBV12-3 or TRBV12-4 to TRBJ1-5; no reliable D call. Trimming cost V 4 bases and J 3 bases, with 7 bases left between them. This CDR3 comprises 13 residues. Here the CDR3 reads CASSSGYNQPQHF. The CDR3 coding sequence is TGTGCCAGCAGTTCAGGTTACAATCAGCCCCAGCATTTT.

This clone is deemed medium-sized. The J gene is TRBJ1-6, the V gene TRBV27, with 9 bases that match TRBD1. The CDR3 is 15 residues long. The germline CDR1 and CDR2 sequences are MNHEY and SMNVEV (reference sequence). Trimming cost V 3 bases and J 10 bases; bases outside gene matches: 7. The CDR3 reads CASSFTGTGISPLHF. CDR3 sequence (DNA): TGTGCCAGCAGTTTCACCGGGACAGGGATATCACCCCTCCACTTT.

The J gene is TRBJ1-6, the V gene TRBV6-5, with D uncertain. V was trimmed by 0 bases and J by 9 bases, leaving 15 bases between them. The CDR3 covers 16 residues. Germline V gene data show CDR1 as MNHEY and CDR2 as SVGAGI. CDR3 in amino acids: CASSYSGRARASPLHF. DNA of the CDR3: TGTGCCAGCAGTTACTCAGGGAGGGCTAGGGCTTCACCCCTCCACTTT.

This chain uses TRBV2 with TRBJ1-2, with 9 bases that match TRBD1. The J segment lost 1 base and the V segment lost 5 bases, leaving 8 bases of the junction unmatched. Germline CDR1 reads SNHLY; CDR2 reads FYNNEI. There are 16 residues in the CDR3. CDR3 in DNA: TGTGCCAGCAGTAACCATAGGGACAGGGTTAACTATGGCTACACCTTC. Its translation: CASSNHRDRVNYGYTF.

The gene calls are TRBV6-6 and TRBJ2-1; D possibly corresponds to TRBD2 (6 bases). With 7 bases removed from V and 10 bases from J, the gap between germline ends came to 17 bases. The germline V gene encodes CDR1 MNHNY and CDR2 SVGAGI (reference sequence). The CDR3 covers 13 residues. The DNA of the CDR3 is TGTGCCAGCACCGACTACCCGGAGGGGGAGCAGTTCTTC. Its protein product is CASTDYPEGEQFF.

The V gene is TRBV11-3, the J gene TRBJ2-1; possible D gene TRBD1, 6 bases. The CDR3 has 14 residues. Trimming took 0 bases from V and 6 from J, leaving 9 bases between them. Germline CDR1 reads SGHNT; CDR2 reads YENEEA. The chain's CDR3 is CASSLEGQFNEQFF. As DNA, the CDR3 is TGTGCCAGCAGCTTAGAAGGACAGTTCAATGAGCAGTTCTTC.

This chain connects TRBV6-1 to TRBJ1-4, with D maybe TRBD1 (5 bases). CDR1 and CDR2 (germline): MNHNS, SASEGT. The CDR3 is 16 amino acids. Between the trimmed V and J ends, which lost 4 bases and 0 bases, there was a span of 12 bases. The CDR3 sequence is CASSALRGATNEKLFF. DNA of the CDR3: TGTGCCAGCAGTGCCCTTAGGGGTGCAACTAATGAAAAACTGTTTTTT.

The V gene is TRBV7-6, the J gene TRBJ2-5; D may be TRBD2 (6 bases). V was shortened by 5 bases and J by 4 bases, with 17 bases between the two germline ends. The CDR3 loop spans 15 amino acids. Germline assignment: CDR1 SGHVS and CDR2 FNYEAQ. The CDR3: CASSNTRSGRETQYF. CDR3 in DNA: TGTGCCAGCAGCAATACTAGGAGCGGGCGAGAGACCCAGTACTTC.

This clone has more than one count but fewer than ten. The CDR3 is CASSSAASGNTIYF. The CDR3 DNA reads TGTGCCAGCAGTTCAGCAGCCTCTGGAAACACCATATATTTT. This sequence joins TRBV28 and TRBJ1-3, with D unresolved. The CDR3 covers 14 residues. Germline V gene lookup returns CDR1 MDHEN and CDR2 SYDVKM. Trimming removed 4 bases from V and 0 bases from J, with 7 bases in between.

The chain has TRBV5-1 and TRBJ2-3, with D hard to call. V was trimmed by 1 base and J by 2 bases, leaving 5 bases between them. CDR1 is SGHRS, CDR2 YFSETQ, per germline. This CDR3 is built from 13 residues. The CDR3 here is CASSLSITDTQYF. The CDR3, as DNA: TGCGCCAGCAGCTTGTCCATCACAGATACGCAGTATTTT.

This chain uses TRBV18 with TRBJ2-7; a weak D match, TRBD2 (5 bases). Germline assignment: CDR1 KGHSH and CDR2 LQKENI. The CDR3 consists of 13 residues. V shed 5 bases and J shed 1 base, with 9 bases lying between them. CDR3: CASSITGSYEQYF. CDR3 nucleotide sequence: TGTGCCAGCTCAATAACGGGATCCTACGAGCAGTACTTC.

The table lists this clone with a few counts. V is TRBV9 and J is TRBJ2-1; 11 positions match TRBD2. J lost 4 bases, V lost 3 bases, and 6 bases had no gene match. Germline CDR1 is SGDLS and CDR2 is YYNGEE. The CDR3 spans 16 residues. CDR3 sequence (DNA): TGTGCCAGCAGCGAGATTAGCGGGAGGGTTTACAATGAGCAGTTCTTC. It translates to CASSEISGRVYNEQFF.